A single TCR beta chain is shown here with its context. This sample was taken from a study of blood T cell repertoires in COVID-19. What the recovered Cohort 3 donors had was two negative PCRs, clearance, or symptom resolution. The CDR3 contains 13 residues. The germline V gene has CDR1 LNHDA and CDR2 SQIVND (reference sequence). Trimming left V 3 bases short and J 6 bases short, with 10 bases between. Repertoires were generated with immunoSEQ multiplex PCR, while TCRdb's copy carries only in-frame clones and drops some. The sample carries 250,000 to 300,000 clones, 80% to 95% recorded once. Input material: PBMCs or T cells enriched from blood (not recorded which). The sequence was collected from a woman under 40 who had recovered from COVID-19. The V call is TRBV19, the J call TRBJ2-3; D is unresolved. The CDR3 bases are TGTGCCAGTAGTATTTTACTCGGGGATACGCAGTATTTT. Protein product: CASSILLGDTQYF.